The 17 T cell receptor beta chains listed next were all sequenced from one sample in a study of naive and memory T cell subsets. Ligated cDNA underwent four rounds of PCR with nested alpha and beta constant region primers and SP2. TCRdb itself ran the UMI-ligation and nested PCR reads through MiXCR, one entry per CDR3 protein. The profile shows around 30,000 distinct CDR3 sequences, 5.5% to 7.5% of them singletons. Specified treatment: skin biopsy from PPD injection site in Mantoux-positive individual. A UMI-containing oligonucleotide was joined by 3' ligation to the TCR cDNA template. Sequenced here: skin, sampled from a tuberculin skin test site. The origin of the receptors is an adult in good health.

This clonotype was seen repeatedly, ten times or more. The chain uses TRBV12-5 and TRBJ2-7; tentatively, D is TRBD2 (5 bases). Germline loops: CDR1 LGHNT, CDR2 FRNRAP. V lost 1 base and J 3 bases, leaving 13 bases between the germline ends. This CDR3 has 15 amino acids. Here the CDR3 DNA reads TGTGCTAGTGGTTTGGCAAGCGGTCGAGGCTACGAGCAGTACTTC. Its protein is CASGLASGRGYEQYF.

This clonotype was seen at least ten times. The chain couples TRBV7-7 to TRBJ2-7; no reliable D call. V gave up 5 bases and J gave up 6 bases, with 14 bases separating them. This CDR3 has 13 amino acids. Germline assignment: CDR1 SSHAT and CDR2 FNYEAQ (reference sequence). The CDR3 loop reads CASSPEAESEQYF. The DNA for the CDR3 is TGTGCCAGCAGCCCAGAAGCCGAAAGCGAGCAGTACTTC.

V and J are TRBV6-1 and TRBJ2-5; 7 nucleotides match TRBD1. Losses at the gene ends were 11 bases for V and 0 bases for J; bases not matched to a gene: 9. CDR1 MNHNS and CDR2 SASEGT come from the germline V gene. This CDR3 has 14 residues. Written as DNA, the CDR3 is TGTGCCGGATCCACGGGACAGTACCAAGAGACCCAGTACTTC. This encodes CAGSTGQYQETQYF.

The chain couples TRBV2 to TRBJ2-7; 10 bases line up with TRBD1. The germline gives CDR1 SNHLY, CDR2 FYNNEI. The CDR3 runs to 14 residues. After removal of 7 bases from V and 4 bases from J, the junction contained 7 bases not matched to a gene. The CDR3 sequence: CASKRTGGAYEQYF. The CDR3 coding sequence is TGTGCCAGCAAACGGACAGGGGGGGCGTACGAGCAGTACTTC.

This clonotype was recorded at least ten times. The chain joins TRBV5-6 to TRBJ2-7; no reliable D call. This CDR3 is 14 amino acids long. Germline V gene lookup returns CDR1 SGHDT and CDR2 YYEEEE. Trimming removed 4 bases from V and 3 bases from J, with 14 bases in between. The DNA of the CDR3 is TGTGCCAGCAGCACGACGCAGACCCTCTACGAGCAGTACTTC. It encodes CASSTTQTLYEQYF. Filled out from reference TRBV5-6 and TRBJ2-7, the complete variable domain reads DAGVTQSPTHLIKTRGQQVTLRCSPKSGHDTVSWYQQALGQGPQFIFQYYEEEERQRGNFPDRFSGHQFPNYSSELNVNALLLGDSALYLCASSTTQTLYEQYFGPGTRLTVT.

This clonotype showed up many times. J is TRBJ1-1 and V is TRBV2; 7 bases match TRBD1. Germline assignment: CDR1 SNHLY and CDR2 FYNNEI. V lost 7 bases to trimming and J lost 1 base; unmatched junction nucleotides: 18. This CDR3 has 18 residues. The CDR3 coding sequence is TGTGCCAGCAATAGTAGAGAGGGGGCCACTCGGGGGAACACTGAAGCTTTCTTT. Translation gives CASNSREGATRGNTEAFF.

V usage is TRBV20-1 and J usage is TRBJ1-5; 9 bases agree with TRBD1. This CDR3 comprises 14 residues. Germline V lookup: CDR1 DFQATT, CDR2 SNEGSKA (reference sequence). Trimming at V came to 5 bases and at J to 6 bases, leaving 8 bases not matched to a gene. The CDR3 sequence is CSALKQGAGQPQHF. The CDR3 nucleotides read TGCAGTGCTCTGAAACAGGGGGCTGGTCAGCCCCAGCATTTT.

Many counts were recorded for this clonotype. This chain joins TRBV19 and TRBJ2-7; D gene ambiguous. Germline V gives CDR1 LNHDA, CDR2 SQIVND (reference sequence). The CDR3 spans 12 residues. The V gene lost 5 bases and the J gene lost 5 bases, with 10 bases spanning the gap. The DNA for the CDR3 is TGTGCCAGTAGTTCGGGTTTCGACGAGCAGTACTTC. Amino acids: CASSSGFDEQYF.

This clonotype was seen many times. J is TRBJ1-6 and V is TRBV2, with D unclear. CDR1 and CDR2 from the germline V gene are SNHLY and FYNNEI. Trimming shortened V by 10 bases and J by 3 bases, and 10 bases separated the two germline ends. This CDR3 comprises 13 residues. CDR3 sequence reads: CATKDDYNSPLHF. The DNA of the CDR3 is TGTGCCACCAAGGACGACTATAATTCACCCCTCCACTTT.

In this sample, this clonotype turned up many times. The chain joins TRBV5-1 to TRBJ2-1, with D possibly matching TRBD1 (6 bases). The germline V gene encodes CDR1 SGHRS and CDR2 YFSETQ. Trimming removed 4 bases at V and 5 bases at J, with 16 bases between. CDR3 length: 15 amino acids. CDR3 protein: CASSLTGTRNNEQFF. CDR3 DNA: TGCGCCAGCAGCCTTACCGGGACAAGAAACAATGAGCAGTTCTTC.

This clonotype was detected ten times or more. The chain combines TRBV2 with TRBJ2-2; D uncertain. The V and J ends lost 6 bases and 6 bases respectively, with 14 bases between them. This CDR3 is built from 14 residues. Germline loops: CDR1 SNHLY, CDR2 FYNNEI. The CDR3, as DNA: TGTGCCAGCAGACGCCTGGATGTTTCCGGGGAGCTGTTTTTT. Its protein product is CASRRLDVSGELFF.

In its sample, this clonotype was seen many times. The chain carries TRBV18 and TRBJ2-7, with TRBD1 matching over 11 bases. The CDR3 totals 14 residues. The J segment lost 4 bases and the V segment lost 3 bases, leaving 2 bases of the junction unmatched. Germline V lookup: CDR1 KGHSH, CDR2 LQKENI. Here the CDR3 DNA reads TGTGCCAGCTCACCGGGACAGGGGGTTTACGAGCAGTACTTC. Amino acid sequence: CASSPGQGVYEQYF.

This clonotype was counted only a few times. The gene calls are TRBV2 and TRBJ1-1; no clear D. V shed 3 bases and J shed 0 bases, with 11 bases lying between them. Germline V gene sequence: CDR1 SNHLY, CDR2 FYNNEI. The CDR3 extends over 15 amino acids. CDR3 sequence reads: CASSDGVSLNTEAFF. The CDR3 region has the DNA TGTGCCAGCAGTGACGGTGTCAGCCTGAACACTGAAGCTTTCTTT.

Ten or more counts support this clonotype. The J gene is TRBJ2-3, the V gene TRBV9; no clear D. Deletions cut 1 base from V and 0 bases from J, with 3 bases between. This CDR3 is 13 amino acids long. The germline CDR1 and CDR2 sequences are SGDLS and YYNGEE. CDR3 residues: CASSVSSTDTQYF. The CDR3, as DNA: TGTGCCAGCAGCGTAAGCAGCACAGATACGCAGTATTTT.

This clonotype was counted ten times or more. The genes are TRBV9 and TRBJ2-2; 9 nucleotides line up with TRBD2. CDR3 size: 15 residues. Germline CDR1 reads SGDLS; CDR2 reads YYNGEE. With V trimmed by 5 bases and J by 4 bases, 6 bases remained unmatched. CDR3 loop: CASSSGGRSTGELFF. The CDR3 DNA reads TGTGCCAGCAGTAGCGGGGGCCGGAGCACCGGGGAGCTGTTTTTT.

This clonotype was detected a few times. The chain links TRBV19 to TRBJ2-1; 11 nucleotides agree with TRBD2. This CDR3 has 14 amino acids. Looked up from germline, CDR1 is LNHDA and CDR2 is SQIVND (reference sequence). V trimming: 7 bases; J trimming: 4 bases; junction bases outside the gene matches: 3. The DNA of the CDR3 is TGTGCCAGTATGCTAGCGGGGGGTTACAATGAGCAGTTCTTC. Its translation is CASMLAGGYNEQFF.

V is TRBV3-1 and J is TRBJ1-4; a possible D gene is TRBD1 (5 bases). V was pared by 1 base and J by 4 bases, with 13 bases between. Germline lookup yields CDR1 LGHDT and CDR2 YNNKEL (reference sequence). This CDR3 comprises 16 residues. CDR3: CASSQGGTGSNEKLFF. The CDR3 region has the DNA TGTGCCAGCAGCCAAGGAGGAACAGGAAGTAATGAAAAACTGTTTTTT.